Presented here are 18 T cell receptor beta chains from one specimen sequenced in a study of vaccination and CD4 T cells after COVID-19. These receptors have no known antigen. The treatment: approximately 9-day PBMC culture with coronavirus spike peptide pools or control peptides (ViraFEST assay). An Oncomine TCR Beta short-read assay was used to sequence the DNA from cultured CD4+ T cells. Using its own MiXCR run on the PCR reads, TCRdb lists one record per CDR3 protein. The table has 18,000 or so distinct CDR3 sequences, around 30% seen once. Input material: cultured CD4+ T cells from blood. These receptors originate from a human donor with COVID-19.

The chain couples TRBV10-3 to TRBJ1-3; D is unclear. Germline V gene sequence: CDR1 ENHRY, CDR2 SYGVKD. V lost 4 bases to trimming and J lost 3 bases, with 7 bases between them. The CDR3 has 13 residues. DNA of the CDR3: TGTGCCATCAGTGGGTCGATTGGAAACACCATATATTTT. Translating gives CAISGSIGNTIYF.

The V gene is TRBV7-3, the J gene TRBJ2-3; 8 bases match TRBD2. CDR3 size: 18 residues. Germline values: CDR1 SGHTA, CDR2 FQGTGA. V shed 5 bases and J 1 base; nucleotides not matched to a gene: 14. The CDR3 is CASSHTSGGAARTDTQYF. In DNA, the CDR3 is TGTGCCAGCAGCCACACTAGCGGAGGGGCAGCCCGCACAGATACGCAGTATTTT. The full variable domain, rest sourced from reference TRBV7-3 and TRBJ2-3, is GAGVSQTPSNKVTEKGKYVELRCDPISGHTALYWYRQSLGQGPEFLIYFQGTGAADDSGLPNDRFFAVRPEGSVSTLKIQRTERGDSAVYLCASSHTSGGAARTDTQYFGPGTRLTVL.

The CDR3 DNA sequence: TGCAGTGCTAAGGGACAGGGCCACACTGAAGCTTTCTTT. Translated: CSAKGQGHTEAFF. The J gene is TRBJ1-1, the V gene TRBV20-1; 9 bases align to TRBD1. Germline lookup yields CDR1 DFQATT and CDR2 SNEGSKA (reference sequence). V shed 4 bases and J 3 bases; nucleotides not matched to a gene: 3. This CDR3 is 13 amino acids long.

This clonotype was counted a few times. V and J are TRBV6-1 and TRBJ2-5; 15 bases are a match to TRBD2. The CDR3 is made up of 16 amino acids. Germline V gene data show CDR1 as MNHNS and CDR2 as SASEGT. V shed 5 bases, J shed 4 bases, and the junction held 5 bases outside the gene matches. The CDR3 here is CASSTRTSGGGETQYF. CDR3 bases: TGTGCCAGCAGTACCCGGACTAGCGGGGGGGGAGAGACCCAGTACTTC.

The V gene is TRBV28, the J gene TRBJ2-7; D is ambiguous. CDR1 and CDR2 from the germline V gene are MDHEN and SYDVKM. V gave up 2 bases and J gave up 7 bases, with 6 bases separating them. This CDR3 spans 11 amino acids. CDR3 in amino acids: CASSLTREQYF. Written as DNA, the CDR3 is TGTGCCAGCAGTTTAACGCGGGAGCAGTACTTC.

By sample fraction, this clonotype is medium-sized. One junction end does not reproduce the germline sequence, and a read error may be involved. The rearrangement links TRBV27 to TRBJ2-3, with D uncertain. The CDR3 sequence is 13 residues long. Germline V CDR1 and CDR2: MNHEY, SMNVEV (reference sequence). The CDR3 sequence: CASSLSSTDTQYF. CDR3 nucleotides: TGTGCCAGCAGTCTATCGAGCACAGATACGCAGTATTTT.

V gene TRBV7-9 combines with J gene TRBJ2-5; D is possibly TRBD2 (7 bases). CDR3 length: 16 residues. The ends were cut back, 5 bases at V and 2 bases at J, with 18 bases in the middle. Per germline, CDR1 SEHNR and CDR2 FQNEAQ (reference sequence). The CDR3 reads CASSLRGGGRQETQYF. CDR3 DNA: TGTGCCAGCAGCCTTAGGGGGGGAGGGCGGCAAGAGACCCAGTACTTC.

The chain is built from TRBV20-1 and TRBJ1-1; TRBD1 agrees at 12 bases. The CDR3 sequence is 16 residues long. Germline trimming cut 4 bases from V and 1 base from J; bases unmatched to any gene: 7. CDR1 and CDR2 (germline): DFQATT, SNEGSKA (reference sequence). The CDR3 region is CSAKSGTGGPNTEAFF. CDR3 coding DNA: TGCAGTGCTAAGAGTGGGACAGGGGGCCCGAACACTGAAGCTTTCTTT.

This clonotype has a handful of counts. The CDR3 region has the DNA TGTGCCAGCATCTCAGACCCGGCATCACAGCCCCAGCATTTT. It translates to CASISDPASQPQHF. This chain joins TRBV2 and TRBJ1-5; D uncertain. This CDR3 contains 14 residues. Trimming shortened V by 7 bases and J by 7 bases, and 17 bases separated the two germline ends. CDR1 and CDR2 from the germline V gene are SNHLY and FYNNEI.

This rearrangement joins TRBV20-1 to TRBJ2-7; 7 bases line up with TRBD1. The CDR3 consists of 14 residues. V shed 5 bases, J shed 4 bases, and the junction held 11 bases outside the gene matches. From germline, CDR1 is DFQATT and CDR2 SNEGSKA (reference sequence). The CDR3 protein is CSASDRARGYEQYF. The DNA of the CDR3 is TGCAGTGCTTCCGACAGGGCTCGAGGGTACGAGCAGTACTTC.

This clonotype was counted only a few times. The chain has TRBV6-1 and TRBJ1-3; 7 bases are shared with TRBD1. V lost 6 bases to trimming and J lost 4 bases; unmatched junction nucleotides: 6. CDR3 size: 14 residues. Germline loops: CDR1 MNHNS, CDR2 SASEGT. CDR3 coding DNA: TGTGCCAGCAGGGACAGGTTGGGAGGAAACACCATATATTTT. Its protein is CASRDRLGGNTIYF.

V and J are TRBV29-1 and TRBJ1-2; the match to TRBD1 covers 8 bases. CDR3 length equals 16 residues. V shed 8 bases, J shed 8 bases, and the junction held 22 bases outside the gene matches. Germline values: CDR1 SQVTM, CDR2 ANQGSEA. CDR3 nucleotides: TGCAGCTTCGAAGGTTCAGGGGGCCTCCGGAAGGCCGGCTACACCTTC. This codes for CSFEGSGGLRKAGYTF.

This chain joins TRBV19 and TRBJ2-7; tentatively, D is TRBD1 or TRBD2 (5 bases each). V lost 5 bases to trimming and J lost 2 bases, with 10 bases between them. This CDR3 has 13 residues. From germline, CDR1 is LNHDA and CDR2 SQIVND (reference sequence). As DNA, the CDR3 is TGTGCCAGTAGTCGGGACCAAACCTACGAGCAGTACTTC. Its translation: CASSRDQTYEQYF. The variable domain in full, completed from reference TRBV19 and TRBJ2-7, reads DGGITQSPKYLFRKEGQNVTLSCEQNLNHDAMYWYRQDPGQGLRLIYYSQIVNDFQKGDIAEGYSVSREKKESFPLTVTSAQKNPTAFYLCASSRDQTYEQYFGPGTRLTVT.

This clonotype was recorded a few times. V and J are TRBV2 and TRBJ1-2; D unclear. Between the trimmed V and J ends, which lost 6 bases and 4 bases, there was a span of 9 bases. From germline, CDR1 is SNHLY and CDR2 FYNNEI. CDR3 size: 12 residues. This CDR3 is CASRRDSYGYTF. The CDR3 DNA follows: TGTGCCAGCAGGAGAGACTCCTATGGCTACACCTTC.

A few counts support this clonotype. The J gene is TRBJ2-1, the V gene TRBV6-4; D is perhaps TRBD1 or TRBD2 (5 bases each). There are 10 residues in the CDR3. From germline, CDR1 is MRHNA and CDR2 SNTAGT. CDR3 in amino acids: CAGEYNEQFF. In DNA, the CDR3 is TGTGCGGGGGAGTACAATGAGCAGTTCTTC.

The chain recombines TRBV5-6 with TRBJ2-1; TRBD2 agrees at 11 bases. The CDR3 runs to 16 residues. The J segment lost 6 bases and the V segment lost 4 bases, leaving 9 bases of the junction unmatched. Germline CDR1 and CDR2: SGHDT and YYEEEE. CDR3 sequence reads: CASSLFLAGGTNEQFF. The CDR3 DNA sequence: TGTGCCAGCAGCCTATTTCTAGCGGGGGGAACCAATGAGCAGTTCTTC.

This clonotype was observed a few times. The V gene is TRBV7-6, the J gene TRBJ2-3; D not resolved. CDR1 and CDR2 from the germline V gene are SGHVS and FNYEAQ. The length of the CDR3 is 13 residues. V lost 2 bases, J lost 3 bases, and 6 bases lay in between. CDR3: CASSLLRTDTQYF. In DNA form, the CDR3 reads TGTGCCAGCAGCTTATTGAGGACAGATACGCAGTATTTT.

The V call is TRBV11-2, the J call TRBJ1-5; 7 bases match TRBD1. The CDR3 is made up of 16 amino acids. Per the germline V gene, CDR1 is SGHAT and CDR2 is FQNNGV. V was clipped by 5 bases and J by 0 bases; unmatched bases: 7. CDR3 sequence (DNA): TGTGCCAGCAGCGCCAACAGGGGACATAGCAATCAGCCCCAGCATTTT. Its protein product is CASSANRGHSNQPQHF.